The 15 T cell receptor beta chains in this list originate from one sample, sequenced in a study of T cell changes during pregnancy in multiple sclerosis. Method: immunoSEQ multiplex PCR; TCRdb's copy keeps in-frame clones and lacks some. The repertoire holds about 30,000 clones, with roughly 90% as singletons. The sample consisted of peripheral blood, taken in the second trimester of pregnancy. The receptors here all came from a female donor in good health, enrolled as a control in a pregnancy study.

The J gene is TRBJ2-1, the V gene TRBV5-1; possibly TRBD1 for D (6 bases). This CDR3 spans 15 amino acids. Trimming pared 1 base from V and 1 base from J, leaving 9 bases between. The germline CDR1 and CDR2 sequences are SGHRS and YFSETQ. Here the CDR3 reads CASSLWGQSYNEQFF. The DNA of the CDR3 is TGCGCCAGCAGCTTGTGGGGGCAGTCCTACAATGAGCAGTTCTTC.

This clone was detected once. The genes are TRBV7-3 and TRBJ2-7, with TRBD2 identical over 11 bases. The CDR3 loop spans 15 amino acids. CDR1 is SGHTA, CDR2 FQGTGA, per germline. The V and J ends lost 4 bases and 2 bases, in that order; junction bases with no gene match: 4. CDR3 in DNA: TGTGCCAGCAGCTCGTTAGCGGGAGGGCCCTACGAGCAGTACTTC. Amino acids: CASSSLAGGPYEQYF.

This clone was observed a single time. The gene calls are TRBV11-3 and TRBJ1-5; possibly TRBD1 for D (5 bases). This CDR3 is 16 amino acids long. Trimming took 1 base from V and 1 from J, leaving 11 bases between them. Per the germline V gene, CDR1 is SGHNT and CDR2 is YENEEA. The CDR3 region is CASSLAGGDSNQPQHF. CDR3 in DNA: TGTGCCAGCAGCTTAGCGGGGGGGGACAGCAATCAGCCCCAGCATTTT.

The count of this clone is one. This CDR3 reads CASRETGEGGEQYF. The CDR3 DNA reads as TGTGCCAGCAGAGAGACAGGGGAAGGGGGCGAGCAGTACTTC. V usage is TRBV25-1 and J usage is TRBJ2-7, with 8 nucleotides matching TRBD1. Germline V gene data show CDR1 as MGHDK and CDR2 as SYGVNS. After removal of 6 bases from V and 6 bases from J, the junction contained 10 bases not matched to a gene. The CDR3 spans 14 residues.

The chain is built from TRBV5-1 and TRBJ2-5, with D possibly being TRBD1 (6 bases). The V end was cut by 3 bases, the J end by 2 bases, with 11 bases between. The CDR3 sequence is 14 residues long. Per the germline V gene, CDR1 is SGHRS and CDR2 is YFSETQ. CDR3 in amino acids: CASSSRTAQETQYF. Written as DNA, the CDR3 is TGCGCCAGCAGCTCCCGGACAGCTCAAGAGACCCAGTACTTC. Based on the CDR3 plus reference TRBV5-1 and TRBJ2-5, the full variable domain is KAGVTQTPRYLIKTRGQQVTLSCSPISGHRSVSWYQQTPGQGLQFLFEYFSETQRNKGNFPGRFSGRQFSNSRSEMNVSTLELGDSALYLCASSSRTAQETQYFGPGTRLLVL.

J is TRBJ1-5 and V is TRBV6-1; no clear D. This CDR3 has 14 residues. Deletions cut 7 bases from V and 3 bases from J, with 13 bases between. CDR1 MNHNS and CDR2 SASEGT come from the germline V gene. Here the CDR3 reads CASNPGVHNQPQHF. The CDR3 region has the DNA TGTGCCAGCAATCCCGGGGTCCACAATCAGCCCCAGCATTTT.

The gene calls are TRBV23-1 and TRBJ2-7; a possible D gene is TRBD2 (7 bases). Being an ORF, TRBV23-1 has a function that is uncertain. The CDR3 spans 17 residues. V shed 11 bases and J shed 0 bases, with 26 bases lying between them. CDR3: CAPAVRGAEGSSYEQYF. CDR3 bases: TGCGCCCCAGCAGTCCGGGGGGCGGAGGGAAGCTCCTACGAGCAGTACTTC.

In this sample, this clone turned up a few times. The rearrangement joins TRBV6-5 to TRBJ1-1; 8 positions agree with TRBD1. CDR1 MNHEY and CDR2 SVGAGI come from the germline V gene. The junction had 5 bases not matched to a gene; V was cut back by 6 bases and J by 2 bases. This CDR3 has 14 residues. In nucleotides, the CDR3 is TGTGCCAGCAGAAACGGACAGGGAAACACTGAAGCTTTCTTT. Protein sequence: CASRNGQGNTEAFF.

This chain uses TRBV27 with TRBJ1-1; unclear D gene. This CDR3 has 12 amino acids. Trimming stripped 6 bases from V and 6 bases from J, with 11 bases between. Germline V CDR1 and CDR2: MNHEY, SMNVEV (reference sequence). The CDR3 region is CASRLLRPEAFF. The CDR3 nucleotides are TGTGCCAGCAGATTACTTCGTCCTGAAGCTTTCTTT.

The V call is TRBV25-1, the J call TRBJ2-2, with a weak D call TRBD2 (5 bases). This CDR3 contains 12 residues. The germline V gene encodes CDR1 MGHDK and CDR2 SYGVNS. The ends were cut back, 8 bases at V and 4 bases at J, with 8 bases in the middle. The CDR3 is CASGLGTGELFF. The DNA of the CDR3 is TGTGCCAGCGGACTTGGCACCGGGGAGCTGTTTTTT.

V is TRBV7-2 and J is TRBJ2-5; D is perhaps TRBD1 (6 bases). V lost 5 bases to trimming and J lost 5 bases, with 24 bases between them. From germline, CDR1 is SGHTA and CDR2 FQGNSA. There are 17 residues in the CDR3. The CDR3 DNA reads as TGTGCCAGCAGCAGCGGACAGTCGAAGGGTAAATGGGAGACCCAGTACTTC. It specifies CASSSGQSKGKWETQYF.

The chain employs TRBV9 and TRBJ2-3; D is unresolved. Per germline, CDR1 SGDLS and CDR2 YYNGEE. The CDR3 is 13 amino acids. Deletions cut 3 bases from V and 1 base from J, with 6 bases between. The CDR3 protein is CASSGRGTDTQYF. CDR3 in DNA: TGTGCCAGCAGCGGACGGGGCACAGATACGCAGTATTTT. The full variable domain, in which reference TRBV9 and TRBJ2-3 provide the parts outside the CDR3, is DSGVTQTPKHLITATGQRVTLRCSPRSGDLSVYWYQQSLDQGLQFLIQYYNGEERAKGNILERFSAQQFPDLHSELNLSSLELGDSALYFCASSGRGTDTQYFGPGTRLTVL.

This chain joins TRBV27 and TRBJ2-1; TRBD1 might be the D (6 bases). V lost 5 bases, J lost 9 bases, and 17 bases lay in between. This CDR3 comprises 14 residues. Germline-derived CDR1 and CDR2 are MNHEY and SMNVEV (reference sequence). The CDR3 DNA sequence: TGTGCCAGCAGTCTCCTTCCACAGGGTGGTGAGCAGTTCTTC. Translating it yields CASSLLPQGGEQFF.

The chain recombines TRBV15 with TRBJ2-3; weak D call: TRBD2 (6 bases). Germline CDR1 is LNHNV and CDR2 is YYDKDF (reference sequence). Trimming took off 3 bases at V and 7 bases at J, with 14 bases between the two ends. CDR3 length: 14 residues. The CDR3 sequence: CATSRVTRLNTQYF. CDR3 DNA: TGTGCCACCAGCAGGGTGACTAGGCTAAATACGCAGTATTTT. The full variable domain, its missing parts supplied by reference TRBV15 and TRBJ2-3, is DAMVIQNPRYQVTQFGKPVTLSCSQTLNHNVMYWYQQKSSQAPKLLFHYYDKDFNNEADTPDNFQSRRPNTSFCFLDIRSPGLGDTAMYLCATSRVTRLNTQYFGPGTRLTVL.

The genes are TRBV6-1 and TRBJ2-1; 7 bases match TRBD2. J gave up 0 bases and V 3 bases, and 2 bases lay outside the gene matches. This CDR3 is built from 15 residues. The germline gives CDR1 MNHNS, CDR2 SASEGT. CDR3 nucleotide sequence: TGTGCCAGCAGTGAGGGAGGGTCCTCCTACAATGAGCAGTTCTTC. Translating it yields CASSEGGSSYNEQFF.